These 22 T cell receptor beta chains were sequenced from one sample in a study of post-analysis software for immune sequencing data. Study-level results: When patients were compared with controls, four to six TRBV segments were more frequent, TRBV5-6, TRBV5-1 and TRBV20-1 among them.

Every TCR beta cDNA library bore unique molecular identifiers. TCRdb re-derived calls from the PCR reads in MiXCR, one entry per CDR3 protein. The data contain roughly 410,000 distinct CDR3 sequences, roughly 35% of them seen just once; the ten biggest clones take up 13%. No cognate antigen is known for these TCRs. Sequencing was performed on blood. These receptors came from a girl aged 5 to 17 with multiple sclerosis.

The J gene is TRBJ2-1, the V gene TRBV11-3, with 8 positions matching TRBD1. Trimming took 5 bases from V and 5 from J; bases not matched to a gene: 8. This CDR3 spans 15 amino acids. Germline CDR1 SGHNT, CDR2 YENEEA. In nucleotides, the CDR3 is TGTGCCAGCAGCGACTCGGGACAGGTAAACAATGAGCAGTTCTTC. Protein product: CASSDSGQVNNEQFF.

In this sample, this clonotype turned up a few times. This chain joins TRBV28 and TRBJ1-1; maybe TRBD1 (5 bases). The CDR3 is made up of 13 amino acids. V was trimmed by 3 bases and J by 8 bases, leaving 13 bases between them. From germline, CDR1 is MDHEN and CDR2 SYDVKM. CDR3 nucleotides: TGTGCCAGCAGTTTGTCGGGGGGTTCAGAAGCTTTCTTT. Its protein is CASSLSGGSEAFF.

This chain links TRBV4-3 with TRBJ2-4; D is ambiguous. Germline values: CDR1 LGHNA, CDR2 YSLEER. Trimming took 4 bases from V and 0 from J, leaving 10 bases between them. This CDR3 is 15 amino acids long. CDR3 protein: CASSPRSLAKNIQYF. In nucleotides, the CDR3 is TGCGCCAGCAGCCCAAGGTCTCTAGCCAAAAACATTCAGTACTTC.

This rearrangement joins TRBV6-5 to TRBJ2-1, with 8 bases identical to TRBD1. V gave up 3 bases and J gave up 8 bases; unmatched junction bases: 9. This CDR3 has 15 residues. In germline, CDR1 is MNHEY, CDR2 SVGAGI. The CDR3 reads CASSYGAGGLYEQFF. CDR3 sequence (DNA): TGTGCCAGCAGTTATGGTGCAGGGGGCCTGTATGAGCAGTTCTTC.

This clonotype occurred once. The rearrangement uses TRBV7-9 and TRBJ1-1; D remains unclear. This CDR3 has 12 residues. Germline V gene data show CDR1 as SEHNR and CDR2 as FQNEAQ (reference sequence). Trimming took off 5 bases at V and 6 bases at J, with 10 bases between the two ends. The CDR3 loop reads CASSEEVPEAFF. As DNA, the CDR3 is TGTGCCAGCAGCGAAGAGGTTCCTGAAGCTTTCTTT.

The rearrangement uses TRBV9 and TRBJ2-1; 11 bases agree with TRBD2. After removal of 4 bases from V and 6 bases from J, the junction contained 9 bases not matched to a gene. The V gene's germline CDR1 is SGDLS and CDR2 YYNGEE. The CDR3 totals 16 residues. CDR3 coding DNA: TGTGCCAGCAGCCCACCCGGGACTAGCGGCTTCAATGAGCAGTTCTTC. It is translated as CASSPPGTSGFNEQFF.

This sequence joins TRBV7-2 and TRBJ2-7, with TRBD2 as a possible D gene (6 bases). V lost 2 bases to trimming and J lost 7 bases, with 18 bases between them. The CDR3 contains 15 residues. The germline V gene encodes CDR1 SGHTA and CDR2 FQGNSA. The CDR3 loop reads CASSLPWTPAGEQYF. CDR3 in DNA: TGTGCCAGCAGCTTACCCTGGACCCCGGCGGGGGAGCAGTACTTC.

V and J are TRBV3-1 and TRBJ1-2, with 9 positions matching TRBD1. The junction had 7 bases not matched to a gene; V was cut back by 3 bases and J by 5 bases. The germline V gene has CDR1 LGHDT and CDR2 YNNKEL (reference sequence). The CDR3 extends over 15 amino acids. The CDR3 reads CASSQGQGFGYGYTF. CDR3 DNA: TGTGCCAGCAGCCAGGGACAGGGTTTTGGGTATGGCTACACCTTC.

The chain has TRBV29-1 and TRBJ2-1; TRBD2 matches at 7 bases. CDR1 is SQVTM, CDR2 ANQGSEA, per germline. The CDR3 has 14 amino acids. V lost 7 bases and J lost 9; bases outside the gene matches: 15. Written as DNA, the CDR3 is TGCAGCGGCGCCGGGGAGCGGGGAGGACCTGAGCAGTTCTTC. This encodes CSGAGERGGPEQFF.

About this clonotype: The conserved phenylalanine or tryptophan is not found at the CDR3 terminus, so this likely reflects a read error. V gene TRBV12-3 or TRBV12-4 combines with J gene TRBJ1-2; D unresolved. The CDR3 is made up of 12 amino acids. V was trimmed by 2 bases and J by 8 bases, leaving 9 bases between them. The CDR3 bases are TGTGCCAGCAGTTTACCCGCGGCCGGCTACACCTGC. Translation: CASSLPAAGYTC.

The rearrangement uses TRBV5-1 and TRBJ1-2; D gene ambiguous. V lost 3 bases to trimming and J lost 4 bases, with 13 bases between them. The CDR3 sequence is 14 residues long. Germline V lookup: CDR1 SGHRS, CDR2 YFSETQ. DNA of the CDR3: TGCGCCAGCAGCTCAGGAGTTGGAACCTATGGCTACACCTTC. Amino acids: CASSSGVGTYGYTF.

This clonotype was recorded once. The CDR3, as DNA: TGTGCCACCAGCAGAGATGTGGGAGTCTCCTACGAGCAGTACTTC. Its translation is CATSRDVGVSYEQYF. The rearrangement joins TRBV15 to TRBJ2-7, with D possibly matching TRBD2 (5 bases). The CDR3 covers 15 residues. Germline V lookup: CDR1 LNHNV, CDR2 YYDKDF (reference sequence). Trimming took 0 bases from V and 0 from J, leaving 9 bases between them.

The rearrangement links TRBV3-1 to TRBJ1-1; D uncertain. Trimming took 2 bases from V and 1 from J, leaving 8 bases between them. Germline CDR1 LGHDT, CDR2 YNNKEL (reference sequence). The CDR3 length is 14 residues. The CDR3 nucleotides read TGTGCCAGCAGCCAATTCATCGGGAACACTGAAGCTTTCTTT. This codes for CASSQFIGNTEAFF.

The chain links TRBV20-1 to TRBJ2-5, with 8 nucleotides matching TRBD1. V shed 5 bases, J shed 6 bases, and the junction held 11 bases outside the gene matches. Germline V gene data show CDR1 as DFQATT and CDR2 as SNEGSKA (reference sequence). The CDR3 runs to 14 residues. As DNA, the CDR3 is TGCAGTGCTCCAGGACAGGGAGATCGGAAGACCCAGTACTTC. This gives the protein CSAPGQGDRKTQYF.

V and J are TRBV5-1 and TRBJ2-6; no definite D call. Per germline, CDR1 SGHRS and CDR2 YFSETQ. CDR3 size: 14 residues. V lost 5 bases and J 0 bases, leaving 6 bases between the germline ends. The CDR3 region has the DNA TGCGCCAGCAGGGGCCTCTCTGGGGCCAACGTCCTGACTTTC. As protein: CASRGLSGANVLTF.

At least ten counts were recorded for this clonotype. This rearrangement joins TRBV29-1 to TRBJ2-5; the D gene is possibly TRBD1 (7 bases). Germline V lookup: CDR1 SQVTM, CDR2 ANQGSEA. CDR3 length: 16 residues. Trimming shortened V by 2 bases and J by 1 base, and 17 bases separated the two germline ends. The CDR3 region is CSVESRAGGTQETQYF. The CDR3 nucleotides are TGCAGCGTTGAAAGTAGGGCAGGGGGGACCCAAGAGACCCAGTACTTC.

This sequence joins TRBV27 and TRBJ2-5, with D possibly TRBD2 on 5 matching bases. The assigned J gene may be wrong: the sequence end matches TRBJ2-7 better. Per germline, CDR1 MNHEY and CDR2 SMNVEV (reference sequence). This CDR3 has 13 residues. CDR3 region: CASSLRSGSEQYF. In DNA form, the CDR3 reads TGTGCCAGCAGTCTAAGATCGGGGTCCGAGCAGTACTTC.

The chain has TRBV9 and TRBJ2-7; D may match TRBD1 or TRBD2 (5 bases each). Germline CDR1 and CDR2: SGDLS and YYNGEE. Deletions cut 2 bases from V and 3 bases from J, with 15 bases between. The length of the CDR3 is 15 residues. The DNA for the CDR3 is TGTGCCAGCAGCGTCGCGGCAGGGAGCCTCTACGAGCAGTACTTC. Residues: CASSVAAGSLYEQYF. The full variable domain, its missing parts supplied by reference TRBV9 and TRBJ2-7, is DSGVTQTPKHLITATGQRVTLRCSPRSGDLSVYWYQQSLDQGLQFLIQYYNGEERAKGNILERFSAQQFPDLHSELNLSSLELGDSALYFCASSVAAGSLYEQYFGPGTRLTVT.

The chain is built from TRBV30 and TRBJ2-3; 8 bases agree with TRBD2. Trimming took 8 bases from V and 5 from J; bases not matched to a gene: 6. The V gene's germline CDR1 is GTSNPN and CDR2 SVGIG (reference sequence). The CDR3 runs 12 residues. CDR3 nucleotides: TGTGCCAGCGAGCGGGGGCTAGATACGCAGTATTTT. This sequence encodes CASERGLDTQYF.

This clonotype was counted at least ten times. V is TRBV4-2 and J is TRBJ1-6; 7 bases agree with TRBD1. The germline CDR1 and CDR2 sequences are LGHNA and YNFKEQ. The CDR3 consists of 17 residues. The V segment lost 1 base and the J segment 10 bases; nucleotides outside the gene matches: 13. This CDR3 is CASSQAVGQRERSPLHF. The CDR3 DNA is TGTGCCAGCAGCCAAGCCGTGGGACAGAGGGAACGCTCACCCCTCCACTTT.

The genes are TRBV7-2 and TRBJ2-7, with D possibly TRBD1 on 5 matching bases. Trimming cost V 1 base and J 3 bases, with 13 bases left between them. CDR3 length equals 15 residues. Germline-derived CDR1 and CDR2 are SGHTA and FQGNSA. CDR3 residues: CASSLGGTGIYEQYF. The CDR3 region has the DNA TGTGCCAGCAGCTTAGGGGGAACAGGAATCTACGAGCAGTACTTC.

This clonotype was detected a few times. J is TRBJ2-5 and V is TRBV5-5; the D is unclear. Trimming removed 1 base from V and 5 bases from J, with 12 bases in between. Germline V gene data show CDR1 as SGHKS and CDR2 as YYEKEE (reference sequence). The CDR3 loop spans 14 amino acids. As DNA, the CDR3 is TGTGCCAGCAGCTTGAGGTCCCCTGGGGAGACCCAGTACTTC. This gives the protein CASSLRSPGETQYF. The complete variable domain, with remaining parts taken from reference TRBV5-5 and TRBJ2-5, reads DAGVTQSPTHLIKTRGQQVTLRCSPISGHKSVSWYQQVLGQGPQFIFQYYEKEERGRGNFPDRFSARQFPNYSSELNVNALLLGDSALYLCASSLRSPGETQYFGPGTRLLVL.